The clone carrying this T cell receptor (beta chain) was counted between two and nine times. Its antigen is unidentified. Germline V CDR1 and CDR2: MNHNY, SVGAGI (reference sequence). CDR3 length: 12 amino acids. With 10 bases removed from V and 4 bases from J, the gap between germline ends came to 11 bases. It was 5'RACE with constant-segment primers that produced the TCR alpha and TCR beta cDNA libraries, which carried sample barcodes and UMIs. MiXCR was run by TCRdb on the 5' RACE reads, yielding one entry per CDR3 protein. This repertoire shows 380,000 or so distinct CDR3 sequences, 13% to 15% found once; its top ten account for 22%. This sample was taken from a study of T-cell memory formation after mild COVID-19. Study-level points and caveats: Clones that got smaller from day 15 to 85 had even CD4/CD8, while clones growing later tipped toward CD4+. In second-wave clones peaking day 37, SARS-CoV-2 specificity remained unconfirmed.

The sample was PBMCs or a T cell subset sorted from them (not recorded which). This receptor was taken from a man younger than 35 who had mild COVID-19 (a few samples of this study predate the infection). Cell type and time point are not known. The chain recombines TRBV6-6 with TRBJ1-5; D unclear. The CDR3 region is CAIRAENQPQHF. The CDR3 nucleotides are TGTGCCATCCGGGCCGAGAATCAGCCCCAGCATTTT.